Described below is a single TCR beta chain sequence and its context. Its antigen is unknown. The sample holds no much larger clone one base away, and base qualities are not on file. The sample comes from a study of shared clonotypes between healthy human individuals (dated by TCRdb to 2020 to 2021). Describing the broader study: A couple of women and three men aged 18 to 49 years were included in the cohort. For each donor, CD4 naive and CD4 memory were each run on three plates, CD8 naive on two plates, and CD8 memory on one plate. The study deeply sequenced blood TCR repertoires of 5 or 6 healthy adults to estimate repertoire size and the extent of clonotype sharing between individuals. Libraries were prepared and TCR repertoires were sequenced by different laboratories using diverse techniques, in order to increase sequencing depth and limit assay-specific biases. Per donor, leukapheresis produced somewhere between about 0.94 and 9 billion PBMCs.

The donors were healthy, HIV-negative adults with no recently reported acute infections or vaccinations. All donors were Caucasian adults living in Nashville, Tennessee, USA. CD4+ T cells were enriched by magnetic negative selection, after which naive cells were positively selected on CD45RA and the negative fraction was taken as the memory subset. Blood was obtained by leukapheresis, after which PBMCs were separated by Ficoll-Histopaque density gradient centrifugation and cryopreserved in liquid nitrogen vapor phase. Analytical flow cytometry was used to check the purity and quantity of each magnetically sorted T cell population. Each sorted fraction had its genomic DNA isolated and then quantified by UV absorbance on a Nanodrop 2000c. TCR CDR3 regions were amplified from genomic DNA by multiplex PCR using the deep immunoSEQ assay. Extracted genomic DNA from each cell subset was spread evenly across all wells of several immunoSEQ 96-well plates, with each plate serving as a replicate. For sorted subsets, roughly 190 ng of genomic DNA, equivalent to 25,000 to 35,000 T cell genomes, went into each replicate PCR. Purified libraries were measured with a Qubit 3.0 fluorometer, size-checked on a Bioanalyzer 2100, and measured again with the KAPA Library Quantification kit. A separate single-read 150-cycle Illumina NextSeq 550 flow cell was used to sequence each immunoSEQ 96-well plate. The published analysis was carried out like this. Because only junctional sequences without quality scores were contained in the immunoSEQ output, filtering matching that applied to full-length reads could not be performed. Sequences were annotated with PyIR, a Python wrapper for IgBLAST v1.9, using IMGT germline references to assign V/J genes and CDR3. Reads with weak V/J assignments (E-value above 1e-6), missing CDR3, stop codons, out-of-frame junctions, or ambiguous translated residues were removed. V3J clonotypes were defined as sequences sharing an identical inferred V gene, J gene, and CDR3 amino acid sequence. Percentage overlap between repertoires was calculated by dividing the number of shared unique clonotypes by the size of the smaller repertoire. Repertoire richness was assessed with RTK rarefaction, the Chao1 estimator, and Recon v2.1 estimates of unobserved clonotypes. Generation probabilities for all TCRbeta clonotypes obtained by the gDNA method from a few donors were computed using OLGA. TCRdb obtained this table from immuneACCESS and retained in-frame rearrangements with V and J assigned. These tables miss some clones; where compared with another copy, unresolved V genes account for less than half of the shortfall, and the remainder is unexplained. The V and J calls and the clone size are those of that table, but D and trimming were determined from the DNA. This sample comprises about 1.5 million clones, roughly 96% of them detected only once. Over 1% of the sample is held by the ten biggest clonotypes.

The paper as a whole reports these results and caveats: Higher generation probabilities were observed for clonotypes shared by all four sorted-subset donors than for non-shared clonotypes. Sampling was restricted to blood, and TCR repertoires in tissue are likely to differ from TCR repertoires in blood. Larger estimated clonotype richness was generally found for naive subsets than for memory subsets. The genetic and exposure-history diversity represented was limited by the small number of donors. Rarefaction of sorted-subset datasets indicated incomplete sequencing despite the large sequencing depth. Pairwise subsampling indicated that sequencing depth was expected to affect the degree of clonotype sharing among donors. When a few donors were compared, the shared fraction of clonotypes was about 5.5% for naive CD4, about 4% for naive CD8, 2% to 2.5% for memory CD4, and around 0.4% for memory CD8.

Sequences MDHEN (CDR1) and SYDVKM (CDR2) are obtained from the germline V gene. Including cysteine and phenylalanine, the CDR3 has 14 amino acids. This entry keeps only the CDR3 DNA: 42 bases, framed from base 1. The junction shows trimming of 4 bases on V and 12 bases on J, and the gene matches do not reach 11 bases of it. This sequence uses TRBV28 and TRBJ2-1, with 8 central nucleotides matching TRBD1. Sequencing used naive CD4+ T cells sorted from blood. Taken with the paper, the label for cell subset or site translates to: CD45RA+ positively selected. The receptor was isolated from a man aged 25 to 40 in good health. The CDR3 reads CASSSHPFGQGQFF. The sequenced DNA is TGTGCCAGCAGTTCACATCCCTTTGGACAGGGGCAGTTCTTC. The variable domain in full, with residues beyond the CDR3 obtained from the reference TRBV28 and TRBJ2-1 genes, is DVKVTQSSRYLVKRTGEKVFLECVQDMDHENMFWYRQDPGLGLRLIYFSYDVKMKEKGDIPEGYSVSREKKERFSLILESASTNQTSMYLCASSSHPFGQGQFFGPGTRLTVL.